This record looks at one T cell receptor beta chain sequence and its context. The data derive from a study of cytotoxic CD8 clonotypes in ibrutinib-treated CLL. The intended depth for sequencing was 1 in 200,000 to 1 in 1 million T cells. Profiled with immunoSEQ multiplex PCR; TCRdb holds only in-frame clones, not every one. The repertoire holds about 200,000 clones, with 70% as singletons. Germline V gives CDR1 SGDLS, CDR2 YYNGEE. The CDR3 is 14 amino acids. The V gene lost 0 bases and the J gene lost 10 bases, with 14 bases spanning the gap. This chain uses TRBV9 with TRBJ2-1; D might be TRBD2 (5 bases). Source: PBMCs, taken after 12 months of ibrutinib treatment. The receptor was isolated from a human donor with chronic lymphocytic leukemia. The CDR3 sequence: CASSVVRYSGEQFF. The CDR3 DNA follows: TGTGCCAGCAGCGTAGTTCGGTATTCGGGGGAGCAGTTCTTC.